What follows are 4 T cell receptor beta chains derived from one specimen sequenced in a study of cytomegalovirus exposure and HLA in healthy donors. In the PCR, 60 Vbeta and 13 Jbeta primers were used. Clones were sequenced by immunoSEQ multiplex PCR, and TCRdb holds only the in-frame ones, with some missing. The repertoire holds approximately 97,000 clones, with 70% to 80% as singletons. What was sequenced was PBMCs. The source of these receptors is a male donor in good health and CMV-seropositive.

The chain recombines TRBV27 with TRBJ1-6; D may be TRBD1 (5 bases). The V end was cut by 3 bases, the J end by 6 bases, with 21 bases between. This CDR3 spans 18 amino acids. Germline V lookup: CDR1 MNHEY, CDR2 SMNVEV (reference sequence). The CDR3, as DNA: TGTGCCAGCAGTTTCCACTCCCCTACGGGCAGGGCTAATTCACCCCTCCACTTT. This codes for CASSFHSPTGRANSPLHF.

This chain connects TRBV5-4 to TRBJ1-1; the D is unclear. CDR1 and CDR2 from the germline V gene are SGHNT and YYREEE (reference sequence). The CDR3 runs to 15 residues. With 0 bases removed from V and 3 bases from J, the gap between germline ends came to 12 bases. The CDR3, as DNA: TGTGCCAGCAGCTTGGCCTTTAGAGCGGACACTGAAGCTTTCTTT. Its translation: CASSLAFRADTEAFF.

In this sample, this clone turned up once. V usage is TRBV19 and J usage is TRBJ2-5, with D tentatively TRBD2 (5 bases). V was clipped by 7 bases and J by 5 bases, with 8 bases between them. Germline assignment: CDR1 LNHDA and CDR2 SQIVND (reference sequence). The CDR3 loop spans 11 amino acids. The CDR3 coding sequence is TGTGCCAGTACCGGCGGGGAGACCCAGTACTTC. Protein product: CASTGGETQYF.

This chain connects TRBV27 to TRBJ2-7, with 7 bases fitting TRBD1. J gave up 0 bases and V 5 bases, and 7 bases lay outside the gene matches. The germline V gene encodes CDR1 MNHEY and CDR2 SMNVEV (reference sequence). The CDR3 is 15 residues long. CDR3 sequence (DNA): TGTGCCAGCAGTGTAACAGGGGTTAGCTCCTACGAGCAGTACTTC. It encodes CASSVTGVSSYEQYF.